The sequence of this TCR beta chain was determined in a study of T cells in Graves' hyperthyroidism and ophthalmopathy. TCR beta CDR3 regions were amplified from RNA transcripts. First-round RT-PCR targeting the TCR CDR3 was performed with the HTBI primer set. Each CDR3 protein is one row after TCRdb ran MiXCR on the multiplex PCR reads. The sample lists hundreds of thousands of distinct CDR3 sequences, about 15% seen once, with 3.5% to 4.5% in the top ten. Study-level findings and limits: Blood held most thyroid clonotypes expanded above 0.001 frequency.

There are a few counts of this clonotype. Its antigen is still unknown. This CDR3 has 12 amino acids. Per germline, CDR1 GTSNPN and CDR2 SVGIG (reference sequence). The ends were cut back, 7 bases at V and 9 bases at J, with 19 bases in the middle. The specimen sequenced was blood. V is TRBV30 and J is TRBJ2-7; D call uncertain. The TCR sequence derives from a woman in her thirties or forties with Graves' ophthalmopathy. CDR3 residues: CASASSHLLQYF. CDR3 sequence (DNA): TGTGCCTCCGCGAGCAGCCATTTGCTGCAGTACTTC. The full variable domain, in which reference TRBV30 and TRBJ2-7 provide the parts outside the CDR3, is SQTIHQWPATLVQPVGSPLSLECTVEGTSNPNLYWYRQAAGRGLQLLFYSVGIGQISSEVPQNLSASRPQDRQFILSSKKLLLSDSGFYLCASASSHLLQYFGPGTRLTVT.